Listed here are 12 T cell receptor beta chains from one sample, sequenced in a study of blood T cell repertoires in COVID-19. The method was immunoSEQ multiplex PCR; TCRdb's version includes in-frame clones alone and lacks a portion of them. The sample shows fewer than 250,000 clones, less than 90% of them seen only once. The sequencing input was PBMCs or T cells enriched from blood (not recorded which). Source of these receptors: a woman aged 25 to 45 who had been exposed to COVID-19.

V usage is TRBV25-1 and J usage is TRBJ2-7, with unresolved D. The germline CDR1 and CDR2 sequences are MGHDK and SYGVNS. The length of the CDR3 is 14 residues. V was pared by 6 bases and J by 0 bases, with 12 bases between. The CDR3 protein is CASSQAGSSYEQYF. In DNA form, the CDR3 reads TGTGCCAGCAGCCAAGCCGGGTCCTCCTACGAGCAGTACTTC.

The sample holds one count of this clone. The chain carries TRBV3-1 (or the pseudogene TRBV3-2) and TRBJ1-2, with 7 bases matching TRBD1. This CDR3 spans 16 amino acids. Trimming removed 1 base from V and 6 bases from J; junction bases left unmatched: 11. The germline gives CDR1 LGHDT, CDR2 YNNKEL (reference sequence). The CDR3 sequence is CASSQVQTGLLNGYTF. CDR3 DNA sequence: TGTGCCAGCAGCCAAGTGCAGACAGGGCTTTTAAATGGCTACACCTTC.

The V gene is TRBV9, the J gene TRBJ1-6, with D perhaps matching TRBD1 (5 bases). The CDR3 covers 14 residues. The V and J ends lost 0 bases and 8 bases respectively, with 9 bases between them. The germline CDR1 and CDR2 sequences are SGDLS and YYNGEE. CDR3 region: CASSVGQGDSPLHF. The CDR3 DNA sequence: TGTGCCAGCAGCGTAGGGCAGGGCGATTCACCCCTCCACTTT.

The V gene is TRBV5-1, the J gene TRBJ2-3; D is perhaps TRBD2 (6 bases). Germline CDR1 and CDR2: SGHRS and YFSETQ. Trimming took 0 bases from V and 6 from J, leaving 17 bases between them. This CDR3 comprises 16 residues. CDR3 amino acids: CASSLGGAGFTDTQYF. The DNA for the CDR3 is TGCGCCAGCAGCTTGGGCGGGGCGGGGTTCACGGATACGCAGTATTTT.

This clone was seen once. The genes are TRBV7-8 and TRBJ2-7; TRBD2 might be the D (5 bases). Germline loops: CDR1 SGHVS, CDR2 FQNEAQ. V was trimmed by 5 bases and J by 2 bases, leaving 13 bases between them. There are 14 residues in the CDR3. This CDR3 reads CASSARILAYEQYF. The CDR3 coding sequence is TGTGCCAGCAGCGCGAGGATACTAGCCTACGAGCAGTACTTC.

The V gene is TRBV11-2, the J gene TRBJ1-5; 7 bases agree with TRBD1. Germline values: CDR1 SGHAT, CDR2 FQNNGV. The CDR3 has 15 amino acids. The trim removed 4 bases at V and 2 bases at J, leaving 5 bases unmatched. The CDR3 reads CASSSGGIGNQPQHF. In DNA, the CDR3 is TGTGCCAGCAGCTCAGGGGGTATTGGCAATCAGCCCCAGCATTTT.

This rearrangement joins TRBV4-2 to TRBJ2-7; 8 bases map to TRBD1. V shed 2 bases and J 5 bases; nucleotides not matched to a gene: 8. The CDR3 spans 15 residues. CDR1 and CDR2 (germline): LGHNA, YNFKEQ. CDR3 sequence: CASSQPGQGRDEQYF. For the CDR3, the DNA is TGTGCCAGCAGCCAACCCGGACAGGGAAGGGACGAGCAGTACTTC.

The chain joins TRBV3-1 (or the pseudogene TRBV3-2) to TRBJ2-5; 10 nucleotides align to TRBD2. This CDR3 contains 15 residues. V trimming: 4 bases; J trimming: 5 bases; junction bases outside the gene matches: 7. Germline values: CDR1 LGHDT, CDR2 YNNKEL (reference sequence). CDR3 protein: CASSPPSGGGETQYF. The CDR3 DNA is TGTGCCAGCAGCCCCCCTAGCGGGGGAGGGGAGACCCAGTACTTC.

V usage is TRBV7-9 and J usage is TRBJ1-1; D perhaps matches TRBD1 (6 bases). Trimming removed 5 bases at V and 3 bases at J, with 10 bases between. The germline gives CDR1 SEHNR, CDR2 FQNEAQ (reference sequence). The CDR3 contains 13 residues. CDR3: CASSVTGYTEAFF. For the CDR3, the DNA is TGTGCCAGCAGCGTTACAGGGTACACTGAAGCTTTCTTT.

This rearrangement joins TRBV18 to TRBJ1-4; D is ambiguous. The CDR3 totals 15 residues. Germline V gives CDR1 KGHSH, CDR2 LQKENI. Trimming stripped 4 bases from V and 0 bases from J, with 9 bases between. CDR3: CASSRAGATNEKLFF. DNA for the CDR3: TGTGCCAGCTCACGGGCGGGCGCAACTAATGAAAAACTGTTTTTT.

The chain has TRBV9 and TRBJ1-1; 7 bases line up with TRBD1. CDR1 and CDR2 (germline): SGDLS, YYNGEE. V was pared by 3 bases and J by 1 base, with 6 bases of the junction left unmatched. The CDR3 has 15 residues. In DNA form, the CDR3 reads TGTGCCAGCAGCGCGTGGGACAGTTCGAACACTGAAGCTTTCTTT. This translates into CASSAWDSSNTEAFF.

In its sample, this clone was seen a few times. The identical CDR3 is also encoded by other nucleotide sequences in the sample. This chain connects TRBV7-2 to TRBJ1-1; TRBD1 matches 8 bases. With V trimmed by 2 bases and J by 7 bases, 3 bases remained unmatched. The CDR3 runs 13 residues. Germline V gene lookup returns CDR1 SGHTA and CDR2 FQGNSA. The chain's CDR3 is CASSLQGASEAFF. The CDR3 DNA is TGTGCCAGCAGCTTACAGGGGGCGAGTGAAGCTTTCTTT.